Listed below are T cell receptor beta chains from one sample, sequenced in a study of T cell responses to AZD1222 COVID-19 vaccine. Some clones are missing from TCRdb's copy, which holds only in-frame ones; the method was immunoSEQ multiplex PCR. The table records approximately 110,000 clones, roughly 80% of them present only once. Specimen: peripheral blood, collected on day 0 of AZD1222 vaccination. Receptors originate from an adult in good health. The CDR3 runs from the conserved cysteine through the conserved F or W. Fields, in order: D gene, V gene, clone size, J gene, CDR3 DNA, CDR3 protein. The D gene is left open where the match is weak. Clone size, where shown, is once, few, many, or a class for clones that have expanded.

D gene: TRBD1
V gene: TRBV4-3
clone size: once
J gene: TRBJ2-4
CDR3 DNA: TGCGCCAGCAGCCAAGATACAGGGGGCAAAAACATTCAGTACTTC
CDR3 protein: CASSQDTGGKNIQYF

D gene: NA
V gene: TRBV28
clone size: once
J gene: TRBJ2-7
CDR3 DNA: TGTGCCAGCAGTTTGCCCCAGGCCCTCTCCTACGAGCAGTACTTC
CDR3 protein: CASSLPQALSYEQYF

D gene: NA
V gene: TRBV5-5
clone size: NA
J gene: TRBJ2-7
CDR3 DNA: TGTGCCAGCAGCTCCTATGGGTCGGCCGAGCAGTACTTC
CDR3 protein: CASSSYGSAEQYF

D gene: TRBD1
V gene: TRBV30
clone size: NA
J gene: TRBJ1-5
CDR3 DNA: TGTGCCTGGAGTGCAGAGACAGGGGGCAGCCAGCCCCAGCATTTT
CDR3 protein: CAWSAETGGSQPQHF

D gene: NA
V gene: TRBV9
clone size: NA
J gene: TRBJ1-2
CDR3 DNA: TGTGCCAGCAGCGTCCTTGGGGGGGGCTACACCTTC
CDR3 protein: CASSVLGGGYTF

D gene: NA
V gene: TRBV6-2/TRBV6-3
clone size: NA
J gene: TRBJ1-1
CDR3 DNA: TGTGCCAGCAGTACCCGAACCCCGAGCACTGAAGCTTTCTTT
CDR3 protein: CASSTRTPSTEAFF

D gene: TRBD2
V gene: TRBV24-1
clone size: NA
J gene: TRBJ2-1
CDR3 DNA: TGTGCCACCAGTGAGAGCGGGACCAACAATGAGCAGTTCTTC
CDR3 protein: CATSESGTNNEQFF

D gene: TRBD1
V gene: TRBV4-1
clone size: NA
J gene: TRBJ1-3
CDR3 DNA: TGCGCCAGCAGCTTAATGACAGGGATCTCTGGAAACACCATATATTTT
CDR3 protein: CASSLMTGISGNTIYF

D gene: NA
V gene: TRBV9
clone size: NA
J gene: TRBJ2-5
CDR3 DNA: TGTGCCAGCAGCGCCAGCGAGGGCATGAAGACCCAGTACTTC
CDR3 protein: CASSASEGMKTQYF

D gene: NA
V gene: TRBV27
clone size: NA
J gene: TRBJ2-3
CDR3 DNA: TGTGCCAGCAGCCCTTCCGCAGGGGGGAAACCCACAGATACGCAGTATTTT
CDR3 protein: CASSPSAGGKPTDTQYF

D gene: NA
V gene: TRBV10-2
clone size: NA
J gene: TRBJ1-2
CDR3 DNA: TGCGCCAGCAGTGAGGCAGAGAACTATGGCTACACCTTC
CDR3 protein: CASSEAENYGYTF

D gene: NA
V gene: TRBV3-1/TRBV3-2
clone size: NA
J gene: TRBJ1-6
CDR3 DNA: TGTGCCAGCAGTCCTAGGGGTGGCTATAATTCACCCCTCCACTTT
CDR3 protein: CASSPRGGYNSPLHF

D gene: NA
V gene: TRBV7-9
clone size: NA
J gene: TRBJ1-6
CDR3 DNA: TGTGCCAGCAGCCCCCCTGGTTCGTCCCATTCACCCCTCCACTTT
CDR3 protein: CASSPPGSSHSPLHF

D gene: NA
V gene: TRBV7-3
clone size: NA
J gene: TRBJ2-1
CDR3 DNA: TGTGCCAGCAGCTTAAGGGGAGCCGAGTACAATGAGCAGTTCTTC
CDR3 protein: CASSLRGAEYNEQFF

D gene: NA
V gene: TRBV12-3/TRBV12-4
clone size: NA
J gene: TRBJ2-7
CDR3 DNA: TGTGCCAGCAGCAACAACAACTACGAGCAGTACTTC
CDR3 protein: CASSNNNYEQYF

D gene: NA
V gene: TRBV9
clone size: few
J gene: TRBJ1-5
CDR3 DNA: TGTGCCAGCAGCGTAGGATACCCTAGCAATCAGCCCCAGCATTTT
CDR3 protein: CASSVGYPSNQPQHF

D gene: NA
V gene: TRBV6-5
clone size: NA
J gene: TRBJ1-2
CDR3 DNA: TGTGCCAGCAGTCCGGGGTTCACTTCGAGCTACACCTTC
CDR3 protein: CASSPGFTSSYTF

D gene: TRBD1
V gene: TRBV12-3/TRBV12-4
clone size: NA
J gene: TRBJ1-5
CDR3 DNA: TGTGCCAGCAGGACAGGGGGTCAGCCCCAGCATTTT
CDR3 protein: CASRTGGQPQHF

D gene: TRBD2
V gene: TRBV29-1
clone size: few
J gene: TRBJ2-7
CDR3 DNA: TGCAGCGTTGAAATGGCGGGGGACTACGAGCAGTACTTC
CDR3 protein: CSVEMAGDYEQYF

D gene: TRBD2
V gene: TRBV19
clone size: NA
J gene: TRBJ2-1
CDR3 DNA: TGTGCCAGTAGAAGGACTAGCGGGAGTTTCGATGAGCAGTTCTTC
CDR3 protein: CASRRTSGSFDEQFF

D gene: NA
V gene: TRBV2
clone size: NA
J gene: TRBJ1-1
CDR3 DNA: TGTGCCAGCATGTCATCATTCTCAAACACTGAAGCTTTCTTT
CDR3 protein: CASMSSFSNTEAFF

D gene: NA
V gene: TRBV7-3
clone size: NA
J gene: TRBJ2-1
CDR3 DNA: TGTGCCAGCAGCTTAGGGACTCACCCGAACAATGAGCAGTTCTTC
CDR3 protein: CASSLGTHPNNEQFF

D gene: TRBD2
V gene: TRBV24-1
clone size: few
J gene: TRBJ2-1
CDR3 DNA: TGTGCCACCAGTGATTTGGCTAGCGGGGGGCTCTCCTACAATGAGCAGTTCTTC
CDR3 protein: CATSDLASGGLSYNEQFF

D gene: NA
V gene: TRBV15
clone size: NA
J gene: TRBJ2-3
CDR3 DNA: TGTGCCACCAGCAGAGTCGGGGTTACAGATACGCAGTATTTT
CDR3 protein: CATSRVGVTDTQYF

D gene: TRBD1
V gene: TRBV5-1
clone size: NA
J gene: TRBJ1-4
CDR3 DNA: TGCGCCAGCAGGGAAACAGGGGCAACTAATGAAAAACTGTTTTTT
CDR3 protein: CASRETGATNEKLFF